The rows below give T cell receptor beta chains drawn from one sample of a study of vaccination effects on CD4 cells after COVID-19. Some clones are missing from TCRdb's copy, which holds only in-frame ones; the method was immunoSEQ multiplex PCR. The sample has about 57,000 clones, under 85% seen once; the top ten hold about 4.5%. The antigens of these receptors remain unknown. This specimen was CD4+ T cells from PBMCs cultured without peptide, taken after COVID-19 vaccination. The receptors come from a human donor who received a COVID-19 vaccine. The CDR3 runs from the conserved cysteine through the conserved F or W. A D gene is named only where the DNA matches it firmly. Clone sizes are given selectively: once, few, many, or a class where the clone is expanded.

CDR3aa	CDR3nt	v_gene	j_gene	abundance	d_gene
CASSLAGQGGSEQFF	TGCGCCAGCAGTCTCGCAGGACAGGGGGGAAGTGAGCAGTTCTTC	TRBV23-1	TRBJ2-1	NA	TRBD1
CASSWTAYNSPLHF	TGTGCCAGTAGCTGGACAGCCTATAATTCACCCCTCCACTTT	TRBV19	TRBJ1-6	NA	NA
CASSLDGVGEQFF	TGTGCCAGCAGCTTAGACGGGGTGGGTGAGCAGTTCTTC	TRBV7-2	TRBJ2-1	NA	NA
CASSLQGTNEKLFF	TGTGCCAGCAGCCTACAGGGAACTAATGAAAAACTGTTTTTT	TRBV3-1/TRBV3-2	TRBJ1-4	NA	NA
CASGWGTAYYGYTF	TGTGCCAGCGGGTGGGGGACAGCTTACTATGGCTACACCTTC	TRBV9	TRBJ1-2	NA	TRBD1
CASSPRPVTEAFF	TGTGCCAGCAGCCCCAGACCGGTAACTGAAGCTTTCTTT	TRBV7-9	TRBJ1-1	NA	NA
CATRGGRDYGYTF	TGTGCCACCCGAGGGGGTCGGGACTATGGCTACACCTTC	TRBV2	TRBJ1-2	NA	NA
CASSRDYEQFF	TGTGCCAGCAGCCGGGACTATGAGCAGTTCTTC	TRBV6-2/TRBV6-3	TRBJ2-1	NA	NA
CASTQGRNTEAFF	TGTGCCAGCACCCAGGGACGGAACACTGAAGCTTTCTTT	TRBV6-5	TRBJ1-1	few	NA
CATSRDPYEQYF	TGTGCCACCAGCAGAGACCCCTACGAGCAGTACTTC	TRBV15	TRBJ2-7	NA	NA
CASSLDRGQPQHF	TGTGCCAGCAGTTTAGACAGGGGTCAGCCCCAGCATTTT	TRBV27	TRBJ1-5	NA	TRBD1
CASSLGRDRMNEQYF	TGCGCCAGCAGCCTAGGCCGGGACAGGATGAACGAGCAGTACTTC	TRBV4-1	TRBJ2-7	NA	TRBD1
CASSPTGSGYTF	TGTGCCAGCAGCCCCACAGGGAGCGGCTACACCTTC	TRBV6-5	TRBJ1-2	NA	NA
CASSQLTGEAFF	TGTGCCAGCAGCCAACTCACGGGTGAAGCTTTCTTT	TRBV3-1/TRBV3-2	TRBJ1-1	NA	NA
CASSLAATDYNEQFF	TGTGCCAGCAGCTTAGCGGCGACAGACTACAATGAGCAGTTCTTC	TRBV7-2	TRBJ2-1	few	NA
CASSPGRESRYEQYF	TGTGCCAGCTCACCGGGCAGGGAAAGTCGCTACGAGCAGTACTTC	TRBV18	TRBJ2-7	NA	NA
CASSLAQGAGREQYF	TGCGCCAGCAGCTTGGCTCAGGGGGCCGGTCGGGAGCAGTACTTC	TRBV5-1	TRBJ2-7	few	TRBD1
CASSYSGGAYEQYF	TGTGCCAGCAGTTATAGCGGGGGGGCCTACGAGCAGTACTTC	TRBV2	TRBJ2-7	NA	TRBD2
CASSPPMLVRGLRNEQFF	TGTGCCAGCTCACCACCGATGCTTGTAAGGGGGTTGAGGAATGAGCAGTTCTTC	TRBV18	TRBJ2-1	NA	NA
CASMNPGRSSYEQYF	TGTGCCAGTATGAACCCGGGACGTAGCTCCTACGAGCAGTACTTC	TRBV6-5	TRBJ2-7	NA	NA
CASSLRSPSGANVLTF	TGCGCCAGCAGCTTGAGATCCCCCTCTGGGGCCAACGTCCTGACTTTC	TRBV5-1	TRBJ2-6	NA	NA
CASSSPGPYEQYF	TGTGCCAGTAGTTCCCCGGGCCCTTACGAGCAGTACTTC	TRBV19	TRBJ2-7	NA	NA
CASSSRRIAGGITGELFF	TGTGCCAGCAGCTCCAGGAGAATAGCGGGAGGTATCACCGGGGAGCTGTTTTTT	TRBV7-2	TRBJ2-2	NA	TRBD2
CASSAPIPRGEDYEQYF	TGTGCCAGTAGTGCCCCAATACCCAGGGGAGAGGACTACGAGCAGTACTTC	TRBV19	TRBJ2-7	NA	NA
CASSYSKLRASYEQYF	TGTGCCAGCAGTTACTCGAAGCTGCGAGCCTCCTACGAGCAGTACTTC	TRBV6-5	TRBJ2-7	NA	NA
CASSVAAGVGEQYF	TGTGCCAGCAGTGTGGCAGCGGGAGTTGGCGAGCAGTACTTC	TRBV2	TRBJ2-7	NA	TRBD2
CATSAGHRQAGANVLTF	TGTGCCACCAGTGCGGGCCACCGACAGGCCGGGGCCAACGTCCTGACTTTC	TRBV24-1	TRBJ2-6	few	NA
CASSFTGDRYEQYF	TGTGCCAGCAGTTTTACAGGGGATCGCTACGAGCAGTACTTC	TRBV27	TRBJ2-7	NA	TRBD1
CASSLTTYNEQFF	TGCGCCAGCAGCTTGACAACCTACAATGAGCAGTTCTTC	TRBV5-1	TRBJ2-1	few	NA
CASSSTGSVNQPQHF	TGTGCCAGCAGTTCAACAGGGAGCGTTAATCAGCCCCAGCATTTT	TRBV27	TRBJ1-5	few	NA
CASSYRTSGGNEQFF	TGTGCCAGCAGCTACCGGACTAGCGGGGGGAATGAGCAGTTCTTC	TRBV2	TRBJ2-1	NA	TRBD2
CASSSFRTSGTQETQYF	TGTGCCAGCAGCTCATTTCGGACTAGCGGGACCCAAGAGACCCAGTACTTC	TRBV5-8	TRBJ2-5	once	TRBD2
CASSLLKNLAYNEQFF	TGTGCCAGCAGCTTATTAAAAAACTTAGCCTACAATGAGCAGTTCTTC	TRBV7-2	TRBJ2-1	NA	NA
CASSLAGRTNYGYTF	TGTGCCAGCAGCTTGGCCGGGAGGACTAACTATGGCTACACCTTC	TRBV5-5	TRBJ1-2	NA	NA
CASSTWTGVLFF	TGTGCCAGCAGCACTTGGACAGGGGTGCTGTTTTTT	TRBV7-8	TRBJ1-4	NA	TRBD1
CASSLGVSGRAYNEQFF	TGTGCCAGCAGTTTAGGGGTTAGCGGGAGGGCCTACAATGAGCAGTTCTTC	TRBV27	TRBJ2-1	NA	TRBD2
CASSLSGGSANTEAFF	TGTGCCAGCAGCTTAAGCGGAGGGTCGGCGAACACTGAAGCTTTCTTT	TRBV7-2	TRBJ1-1	NA	NA
CASSAPLAADTQYF	TGTGCCAGCAGCGCTCCCCTAGCTGCCGATACGCAGTATTTT	TRBV7-2	TRBJ2-3	NA	NA
CATSREEKEAFF	TGTGCCACCAGCAGAGAAGAAAAGGAAGCTTTCTTT	TRBV15	TRBJ1-1	NA	NA
CASSPYLGRQAFF	TGTGCCAGCAGTCCCTACCTGGGCCGTCAAGCTTTCTTT	TRBV27	TRBJ1-1	NA	NA
CASSTGGLGSYEQYF	TGTGCCAGCAGTACAGGGGGCCTCGGCTCCTACGAGCAGTACTTC	TRBV28	TRBJ2-7	NA	TRBD1
CASSQVGAMVGDTQYF	TGCGCCAGCAGCCAAGTGGGGGCCATGGTCGGTGATACGCAGTATTTT	TRBV4-3	TRBJ2-3	NA	NA
CASSPDRFTEAFF	TGTGCCAGCAGCCCCGACAGGTTCACTGAAGCTTTCTTT	TRBV11-3	TRBJ1-1	NA	NA
CASSVGGTDYEQYF	TGTGCCAGCAGCGTAGGGGGGACAGACTACGAGCAGTACTTC	TRBV9	TRBJ2-7	NA	TRBD1
CASSQGDRDADTQYF	TGCGCCAGCAGCCAAGGGGACAGGGACGCAGATACGCAGTATTTT	TRBV4-3	TRBJ2-3	NA	TRBD1
CASSQGLAVTTGELFF	TGCGCCAGCAGCCAAGGCCTAGCGGTGACCACCGGGGAGCTGTTTTTT	TRBV4-1	TRBJ2-2	once	TRBD2